This T cell receptor (beta chain) was profiled in a study of identical twins (dated by TCRdb to the mid-2010s). For the wider study: To test whether fetal clonotypes persist, this study deep-sequenced TCR alpha and beta repertoires from monozygotic twins, from unrelated adults of various ages, and from cord blood. To rule out contamination, replicate twin experiments were performed at different times with different library preparation protocols. Overall study results and their limits: In monozygotic twins, recombination models systematically underestimated out-of-frame TCR alpha sharing, but the models matched the sharing seen between unrelated individuals. Compared with coincidental sharing between unrelated individuals, an excess of low generation-probability sequences was observed among out-of-frame TCR alpha sequences shared between twins. Because the same donors could not be followed over many years, the conclusions depended on cross-sectional statistical analysis. The excess sharing between twins in beta out-of-frame sequences was weaker because fewer shared sequences reduced the signal-to-noise ratio. Invariant T cells such as MAIT and iNKT could partly confound zero-insertion analyses, although diverse VJ usage argued against such confounding for most clonotypes. Fewer insertions were carried by abundant cord blood beta clonotypes; a weaker similar trend was observed in young adult naive repertoires, while no such trend was observed in memory repertoires.

CDR3 length: 13 amino acids, cysteine to phenylalanine. The kept DNA is CDR3 alone, 39 bases in frame from the first base. The junction shows trimming of 1 base on V and 1 base on J, plus 4 bases between the germline ends. CDR1 and CDR2 are read off the germline V gene (reference sequence) as SEHNR and FQNEAQ. Preparation of the library involved 5' RACE. The instrument was an Illumina HiSeq 2000. A universal primer binding site was added through template switching, and the final cDNA carried a unique molecular identifier so that TCR cDNA molecules could be counted accurately. Specific primers in the conserved constant-segment region were used to synthesize first-strand cDNA for TCR alpha and beta chains. Each cDNA library was double barcoded, with a SMART-Mk sample barcode plus Illumina barcodes, to control for contamination. TruSeq adapter sequences and Illumina sample barcodes were added in two successive PCR steps. The Illumina HiSeq platform was used with custom primers to sequence TCR alpha and beta cDNA libraries. The source study handled its data this way. MiGEC processed the raw reads to extract unique molecular identifiers, while MiXCR was used to determine the CDR3 positions. For each individual, recombination models were inferred using an EM algorithm with the repgenHMM and IGoR tools. Shared clonotypes were analyzed with the tcR package in R, and sharing was normalized by the product of cloneset sizes. To study raw recombination free of thymic and clonal selection effects, out-of-frame nonproductive sequences were analyzed. The raw public reads went through TCRdb reprocessing: fastp at Q25, MiXCR clone calling, in-frame beta chains kept. Identical CDR3 protein sequences are pooled into one entry, listed with their most common genes and DNA. The V and J calls follow TCRdb's processing rather than the paper's. In this sample the table shows just under 650,000 distinct CDR3 sequences, 7.1% of which occur a single time. Around 1.6% of the sample is in the top ten clones.

This clonotype was seen a handful of times. It has no known antigen specificity. No much larger clonotype is one base removed from it; base qualities were not supplied. Every donor in the study was a healthy Caucasian. Three pairs of female monozygotic twins, all aged roughly 18 to 29 years, were included in the twin cohort. Peripheral blood mononuclear cells were the source from which RNA for the TCR libraries was isolated. In addition, the sample was reused for a study of yellow fever vaccine responses in identical twins. As the second study states: According to the authors, the vaccine-induced T cell response in identical twins seemed to be partly convergent and partly specific to each individual. The study precisely tracked vaccine-responding T cell clones in identical twins.

Specimen: PBMCs. In this chain, TRBV7-9 is recombined with TRBJ1-1; no confident D gene assignment can be made. This receptor was taken from a woman younger than 35 in good health. The sequenced DNA: TGTGCCAGCAGCTTAGACCAGAACACTGAAGCTTTCTTT. The encoded protein is CASSLDQNTEAFF.